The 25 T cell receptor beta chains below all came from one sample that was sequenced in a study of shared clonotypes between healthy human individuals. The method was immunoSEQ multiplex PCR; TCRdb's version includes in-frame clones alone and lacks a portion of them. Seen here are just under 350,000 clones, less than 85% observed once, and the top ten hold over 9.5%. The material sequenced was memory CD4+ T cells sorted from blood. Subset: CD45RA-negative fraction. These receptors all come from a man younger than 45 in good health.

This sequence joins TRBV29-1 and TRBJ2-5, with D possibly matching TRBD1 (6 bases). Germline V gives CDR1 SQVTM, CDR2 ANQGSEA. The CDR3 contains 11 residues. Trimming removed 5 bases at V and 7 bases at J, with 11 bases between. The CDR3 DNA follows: TGCAGCGTTTTGGGGGCCCCGACCCAGTACTTC. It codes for CSVLGAPTQYF.

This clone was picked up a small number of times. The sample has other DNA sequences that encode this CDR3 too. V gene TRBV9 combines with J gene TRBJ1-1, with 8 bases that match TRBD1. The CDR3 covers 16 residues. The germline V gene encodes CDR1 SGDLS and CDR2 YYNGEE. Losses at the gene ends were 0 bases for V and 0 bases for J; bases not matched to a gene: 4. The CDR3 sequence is CASSVGAGGMNTEAFF. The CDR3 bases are TGTGCCAGCAGCGTAGGAGCAGGGGGCATGAACACTGAAGCTTTCTTT. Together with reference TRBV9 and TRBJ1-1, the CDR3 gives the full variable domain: DSGVTQTPKHLITATGQRVTLRCSPRSGDLSVYWYQQSLDQGLQFLIQYYNGEERAKGNILERFSAQQFPDLHSELNLSSLELGDSALYFCASSVGAGGMNTEAFFGQGTRLTVV.

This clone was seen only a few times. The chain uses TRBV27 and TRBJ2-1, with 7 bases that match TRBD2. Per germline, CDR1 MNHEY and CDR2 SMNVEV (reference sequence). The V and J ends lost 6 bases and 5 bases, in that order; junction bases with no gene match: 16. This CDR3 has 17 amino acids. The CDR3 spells CASSRFSGGGGDNEQFF. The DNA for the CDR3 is TGTGCCAGCAGCCGTTTTTCCGGTGGGGGAGGGGACAATGAGCAGTTCTTC.

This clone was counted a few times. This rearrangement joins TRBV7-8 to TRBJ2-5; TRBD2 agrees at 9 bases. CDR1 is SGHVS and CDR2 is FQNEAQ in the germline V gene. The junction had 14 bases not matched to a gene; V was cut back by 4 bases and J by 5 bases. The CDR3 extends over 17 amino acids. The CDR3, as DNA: TGTGCCAGCAGCTCGGGGGAACTAGCGGGTTTCTTGGAGACCCAGTACTTC. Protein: CASSSGELAGFLETQYF.

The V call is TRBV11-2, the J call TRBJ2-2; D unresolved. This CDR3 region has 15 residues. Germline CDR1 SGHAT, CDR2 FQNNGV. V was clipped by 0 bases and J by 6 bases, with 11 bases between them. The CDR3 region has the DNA TGTGCCAGCAGCTTAGACGGGCTACCGGCCGGGGAGCTGTTTTTT. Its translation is CASSLDGLPAGELFF. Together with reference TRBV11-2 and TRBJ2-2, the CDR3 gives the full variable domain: EAGVAQSPRYKIIEKRQSVAFWCNPISGHATLYWYQQILGQGPKLLIQFQNNGVVDDSQLPKDRFSAERLKGVDSTLKIQPAKLEDSAVYLCASSLDGLPAGELFFGEGSRLTVL.

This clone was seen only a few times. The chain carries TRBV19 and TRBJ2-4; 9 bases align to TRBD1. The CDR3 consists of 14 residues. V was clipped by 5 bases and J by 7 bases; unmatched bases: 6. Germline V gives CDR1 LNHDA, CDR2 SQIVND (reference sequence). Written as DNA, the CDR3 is TGTGCCAGTAGTGTCCGGGGGACAGGGAACATTCAGTACTTC. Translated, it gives CASSVRGTGNIQYF.

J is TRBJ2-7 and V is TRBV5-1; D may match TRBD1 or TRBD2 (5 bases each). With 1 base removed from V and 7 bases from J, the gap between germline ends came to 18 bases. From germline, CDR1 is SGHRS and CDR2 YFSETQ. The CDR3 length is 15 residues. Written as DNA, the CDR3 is TGCGCCAGCAGCTTGTCAGGGACCGACCTTTGGGAGCAGTACTTC. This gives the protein CASSLSGTDLWEQYF.

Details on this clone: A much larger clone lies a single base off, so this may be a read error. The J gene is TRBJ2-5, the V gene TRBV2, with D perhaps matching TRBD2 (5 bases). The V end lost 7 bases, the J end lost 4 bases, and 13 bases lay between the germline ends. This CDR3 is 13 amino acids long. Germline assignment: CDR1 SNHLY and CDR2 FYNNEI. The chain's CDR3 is CASMWRNLETQYF. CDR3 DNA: TGTGCCAGCATGTGGAGGAACCTAGAGACCCAGTACTTC.

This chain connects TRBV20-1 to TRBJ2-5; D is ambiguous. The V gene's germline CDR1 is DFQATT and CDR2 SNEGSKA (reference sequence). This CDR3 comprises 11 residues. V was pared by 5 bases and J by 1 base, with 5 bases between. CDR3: CSAGAQETQYF. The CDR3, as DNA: TGCAGTGCTGGAGCCCAAGAGACCCAGTACTTC.

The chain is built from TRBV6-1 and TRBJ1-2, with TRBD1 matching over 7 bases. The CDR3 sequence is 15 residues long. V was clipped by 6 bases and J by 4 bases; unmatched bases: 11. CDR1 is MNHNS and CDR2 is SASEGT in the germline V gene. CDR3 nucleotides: TGTGCCAGCAGCCGAACAGGGGACTACTTCTATGGCTACACCTTC. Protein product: CASSRTGDYFYGYTF.

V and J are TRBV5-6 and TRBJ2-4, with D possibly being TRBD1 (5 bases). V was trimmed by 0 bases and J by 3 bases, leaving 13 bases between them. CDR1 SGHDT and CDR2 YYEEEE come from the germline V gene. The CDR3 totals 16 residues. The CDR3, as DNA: TGTGCCAGCAGCTTGGTCGGACATGAGGACAAAAACATTCAGTACTTC. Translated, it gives CASSLVGHEDKNIQYF.

CDR3 in DNA: TGTGCCAGCAGTTCCCTGACGCGATTGAACTATGGCTACACCTTC. Translation: CASSSLTRLNYGYTF. V and J are TRBV6-6 and TRBJ1-2; D ambiguous. Germline V CDR1 and CDR2: MNHNY, SVGAGI (reference sequence). This CDR3 has 15 amino acids. Trimming removed 4 bases at V and 2 bases at J, with 14 bases between.

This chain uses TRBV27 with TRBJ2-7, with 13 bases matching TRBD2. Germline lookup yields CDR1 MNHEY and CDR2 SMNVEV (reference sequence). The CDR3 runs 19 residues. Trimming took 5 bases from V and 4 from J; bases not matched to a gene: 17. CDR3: CASSPRRTSGRVVRYEQYF. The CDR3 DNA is TGTGCCAGCAGTCCCCGGCGTACTAGCGGGAGGGTCGTTCGGTACGAGCAGTACTTC.

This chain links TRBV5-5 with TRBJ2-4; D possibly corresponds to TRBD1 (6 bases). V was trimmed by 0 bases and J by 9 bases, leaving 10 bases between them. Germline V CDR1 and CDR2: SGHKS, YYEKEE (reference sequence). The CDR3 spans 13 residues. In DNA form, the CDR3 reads TGTGCCAGCAGCTTGGGTCCAGGGGTCATTCAGTACTTC. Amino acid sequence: CASSLGPGVIQYF.

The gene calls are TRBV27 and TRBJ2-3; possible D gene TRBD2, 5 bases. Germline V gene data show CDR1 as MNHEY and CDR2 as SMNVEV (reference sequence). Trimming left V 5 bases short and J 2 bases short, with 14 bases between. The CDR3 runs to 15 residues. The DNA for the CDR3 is TGTGCCAGCAGTACTGGACTGACTCTCACAGATACGCAGTATTTT. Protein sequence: CASSTGLTLTDTQYF.

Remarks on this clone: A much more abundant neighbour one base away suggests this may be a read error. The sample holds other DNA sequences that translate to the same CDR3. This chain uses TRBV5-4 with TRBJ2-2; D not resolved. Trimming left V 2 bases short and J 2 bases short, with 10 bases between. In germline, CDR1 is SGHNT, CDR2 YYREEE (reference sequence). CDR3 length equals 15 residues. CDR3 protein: CASSFGVRNTGELFF. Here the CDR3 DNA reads TGTGCCAGCAGCTTTGGTGTAAGAAACACCGGGGAGCTGTTTTTT.

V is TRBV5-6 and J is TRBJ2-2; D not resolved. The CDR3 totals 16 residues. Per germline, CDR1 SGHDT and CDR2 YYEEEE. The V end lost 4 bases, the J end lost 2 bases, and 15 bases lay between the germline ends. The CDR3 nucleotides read TGTGCCAGCAGCAAGGCAGGCTTCGCCAACACCGGGGAGCTGTTTTTT. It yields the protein CASSKAGFANTGELFF.

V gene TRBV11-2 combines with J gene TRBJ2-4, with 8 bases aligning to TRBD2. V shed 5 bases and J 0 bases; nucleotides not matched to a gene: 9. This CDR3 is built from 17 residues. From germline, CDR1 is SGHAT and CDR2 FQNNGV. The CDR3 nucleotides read TGTGCCAGCAGCACACGGAGTAGCGGGGTAGCCAAAAACATTCAGTACTTC. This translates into CASSTRSSGVAKNIQYF. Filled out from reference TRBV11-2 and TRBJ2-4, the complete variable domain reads EAGVAQSPRYKIIEKRQSVAFWCNPISGHATLYWYQQILGQGPKLLIQFQNNGVVDDSQLPKDRFSAERLKGVDSTLKIQPAKLEDSAVYLCASSTRSSGVAKNIQYFGAGTRLSVL.

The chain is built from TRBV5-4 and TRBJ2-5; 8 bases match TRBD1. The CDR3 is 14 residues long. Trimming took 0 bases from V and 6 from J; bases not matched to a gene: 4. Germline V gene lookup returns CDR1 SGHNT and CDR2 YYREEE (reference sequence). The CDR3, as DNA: TGTGCCAGCAGCTTGGGGACAGGGTTTCAGACCCAGTACTTC. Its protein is CASSLGTGFQTQYF.

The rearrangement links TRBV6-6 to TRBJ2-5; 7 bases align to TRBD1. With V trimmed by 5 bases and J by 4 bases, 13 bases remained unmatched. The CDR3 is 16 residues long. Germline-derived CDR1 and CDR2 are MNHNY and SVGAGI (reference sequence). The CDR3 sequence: CASSKHLQGNGETQYF. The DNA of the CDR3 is TGTGCCAGCAGTAAGCATCTACAGGGGAACGGAGAGACCCAGTACTTC.

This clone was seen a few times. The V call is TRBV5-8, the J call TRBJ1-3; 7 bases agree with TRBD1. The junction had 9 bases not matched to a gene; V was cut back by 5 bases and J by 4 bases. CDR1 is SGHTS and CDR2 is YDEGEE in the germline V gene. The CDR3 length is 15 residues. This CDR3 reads CASRSLGGLGNTIYF. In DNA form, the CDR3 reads TGTGCCAGCAGGAGTCTAGGGGGCTTGGGAAACACCATATATTTT.

CDR3: CASSPQGAVKPFF. CDR3 DNA: TGTGCCAGCAGCCCTCAGGGGGCAGTGAAACCTTTCTTT. This chain links TRBV7-2 with TRBJ1-1; TRBD1 matches at 8 bases. V lost 5 bases and J lost 12; bases outside the gene matches: 11. CDR1 is SGHTA, CDR2 FQGNSA, per germline. There are 13 residues in the CDR3.

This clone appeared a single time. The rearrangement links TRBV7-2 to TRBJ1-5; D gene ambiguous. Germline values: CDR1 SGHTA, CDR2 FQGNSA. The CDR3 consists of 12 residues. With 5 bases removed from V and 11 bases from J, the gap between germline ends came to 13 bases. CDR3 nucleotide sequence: TGTGCCAGCAGCCCCTTAGGCAGAGCCCAGCATTTT. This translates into CASSPLGRAQHF.

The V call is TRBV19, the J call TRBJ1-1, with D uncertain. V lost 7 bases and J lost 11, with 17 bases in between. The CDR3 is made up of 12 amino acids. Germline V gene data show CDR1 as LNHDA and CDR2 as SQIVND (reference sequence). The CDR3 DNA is TGTGCCAGTATAAGTTCTTGGCGGGCGGCTTTCTTT. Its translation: CASISSWRAAFF.

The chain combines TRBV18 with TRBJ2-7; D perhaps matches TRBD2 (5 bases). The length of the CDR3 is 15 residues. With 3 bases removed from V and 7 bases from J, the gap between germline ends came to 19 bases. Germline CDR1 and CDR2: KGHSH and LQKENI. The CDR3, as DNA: TGTGCCAGCTCACCGAGGGCAGACCGCGCGAGTGAGCAGTACTTC. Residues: CASSPRADRASEQYF.